The sequence of this T cell receptor (beta chain) was determined in a study of blood T cell repertoires in COVID-19. Study as a whole: Whether acute or convalescent, the COVID-19 samples came from the United States, Italy and Spain. T cells, B-cell-depleted T cells, or PBMCs provided the cDNA or gDNA that served as material.

Germline V gives CDR1 LNHDA, CDR2 SQIVND (reference sequence). Trimming at V came to 3 bases and at J to 2 bases, leaving 10 bases not matched to a gene. The CDR3 runs 17 residues. Authors' data handling: For nucleated cells, counts were estimated from reference gene primer amplification. Using immunoSEQ multiplex PCR, the repertoire was profiled, and TCRdb retains in-frame clones only, with some absent. V, J and clone size reflect that table, while D and trimming were determined from the DNA. The repertoire includes about 180,000 clones, roughly 87% of them detected once, and roughly 1.5% sits in the top ten.

Sequencing was carried out using peripheral blood. The sequence came from a woman between 50 and 59 years old with acute or convalescent COVID-19. The J gene is TRBJ1-3, the V gene TRBV19; TRBD1 aligns across 7 bases. DNA of the CDR3: TGTGCCAGTAGTATTCCCGGGACAGAGTTCGCTGGAAACACCATATATTTT. Translation gives CASSIPGTEFAGNTIYF.